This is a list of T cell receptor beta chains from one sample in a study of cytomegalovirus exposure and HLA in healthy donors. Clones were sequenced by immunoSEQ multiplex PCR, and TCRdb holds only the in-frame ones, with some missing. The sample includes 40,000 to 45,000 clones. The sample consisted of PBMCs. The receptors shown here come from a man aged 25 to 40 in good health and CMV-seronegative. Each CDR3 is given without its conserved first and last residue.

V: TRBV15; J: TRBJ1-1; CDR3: ATSRAEGTEGTEAF
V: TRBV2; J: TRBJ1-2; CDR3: ARVQGMGYGYT
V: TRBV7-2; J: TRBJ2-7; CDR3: ASSRQGGAYEQY
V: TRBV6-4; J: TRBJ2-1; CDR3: ASSDSNGGYNEQF
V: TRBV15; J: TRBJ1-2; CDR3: ATSSRRQGYGYT
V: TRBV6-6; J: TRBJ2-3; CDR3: ASSYSGTSHTDTQY
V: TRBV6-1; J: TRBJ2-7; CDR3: ASSEELAGSYEQY
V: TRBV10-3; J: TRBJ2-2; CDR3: AISDGRNTGELF
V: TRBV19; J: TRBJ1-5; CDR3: ASSRGGNQPQH
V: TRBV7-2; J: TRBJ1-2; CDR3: ASSPLGSFYGYT
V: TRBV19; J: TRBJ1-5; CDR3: AGGTDSNQPQH
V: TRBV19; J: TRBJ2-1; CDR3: ASTELAGGDNEQF
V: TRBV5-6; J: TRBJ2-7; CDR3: ASSLIVDEQY
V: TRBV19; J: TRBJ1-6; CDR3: ASSIRSKSSYNSPLH
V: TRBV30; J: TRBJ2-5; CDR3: AGSGKALGAKTQY
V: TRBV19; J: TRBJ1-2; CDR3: ASTTENYGYT
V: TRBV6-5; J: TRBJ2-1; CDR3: ASSYSNIVRGEQF
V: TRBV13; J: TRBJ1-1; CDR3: ASSKGQGRVGAF
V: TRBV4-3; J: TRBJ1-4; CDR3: ASSQGTGGSGEKLF
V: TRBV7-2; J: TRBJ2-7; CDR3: ASSLGQGDAYEQY
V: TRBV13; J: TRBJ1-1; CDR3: ASSLGTGLSEAF
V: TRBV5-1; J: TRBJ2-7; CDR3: ASSSGLELGVGEQY
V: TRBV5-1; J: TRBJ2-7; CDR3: ASGATGSAYEQY
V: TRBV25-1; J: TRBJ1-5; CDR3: ASTFGQNQPQH
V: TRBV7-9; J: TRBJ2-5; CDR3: ASRWAGTGETQY
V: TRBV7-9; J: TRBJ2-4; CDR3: ASSGEGSKNIQY
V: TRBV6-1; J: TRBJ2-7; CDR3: ASSKVTSGTISYEQY
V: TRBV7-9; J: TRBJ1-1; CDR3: ASSSKLNTEAF
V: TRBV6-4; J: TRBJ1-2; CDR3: ASRAQGGGGYT
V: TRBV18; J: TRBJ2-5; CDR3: ASSPLGQGNLQETQY
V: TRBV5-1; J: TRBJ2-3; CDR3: ASQREGHSTDTQY
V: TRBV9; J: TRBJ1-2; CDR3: ASSSTRQGPFYGYT
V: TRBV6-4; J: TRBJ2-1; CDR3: ASSQLAGSYNEQF
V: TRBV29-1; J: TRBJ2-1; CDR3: SGTTGTLHSEQF
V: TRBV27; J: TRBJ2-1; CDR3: ASSLGHTSYNEQF
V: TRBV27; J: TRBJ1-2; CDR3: AIRTGSYGYT
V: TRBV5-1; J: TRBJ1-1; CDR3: ASSLNRPTEAF
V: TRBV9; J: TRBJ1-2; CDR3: ASSPFGTGDYGYT
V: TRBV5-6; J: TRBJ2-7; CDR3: ASSSSGDEQY
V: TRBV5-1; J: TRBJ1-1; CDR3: ASSQRDTEAF
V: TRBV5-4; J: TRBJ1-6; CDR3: ASRPGLNNSPLH
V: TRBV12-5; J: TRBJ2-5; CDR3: ASGFLWEDSGRQETQY
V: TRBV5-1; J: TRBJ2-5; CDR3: ASSLGQETQY
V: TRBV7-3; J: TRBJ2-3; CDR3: ASSLIAGGTTDTQY
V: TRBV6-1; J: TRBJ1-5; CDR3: ATTSTADSNQPQH
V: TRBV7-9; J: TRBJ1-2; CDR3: ASSLVRGDGYT
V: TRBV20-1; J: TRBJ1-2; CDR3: SATGNGYT
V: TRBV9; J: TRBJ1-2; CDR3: ASSVMEGGASYGYT
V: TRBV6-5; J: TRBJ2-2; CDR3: ASSGRGELF
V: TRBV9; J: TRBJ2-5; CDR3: ASSVDGGFQETQY
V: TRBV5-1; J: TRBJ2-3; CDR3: ASRSTADTQY
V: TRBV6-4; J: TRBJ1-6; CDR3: ASSDHIGQVDLH
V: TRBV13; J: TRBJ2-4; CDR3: ATARVENIQY
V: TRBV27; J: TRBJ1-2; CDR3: ASGSGTGVYGYT